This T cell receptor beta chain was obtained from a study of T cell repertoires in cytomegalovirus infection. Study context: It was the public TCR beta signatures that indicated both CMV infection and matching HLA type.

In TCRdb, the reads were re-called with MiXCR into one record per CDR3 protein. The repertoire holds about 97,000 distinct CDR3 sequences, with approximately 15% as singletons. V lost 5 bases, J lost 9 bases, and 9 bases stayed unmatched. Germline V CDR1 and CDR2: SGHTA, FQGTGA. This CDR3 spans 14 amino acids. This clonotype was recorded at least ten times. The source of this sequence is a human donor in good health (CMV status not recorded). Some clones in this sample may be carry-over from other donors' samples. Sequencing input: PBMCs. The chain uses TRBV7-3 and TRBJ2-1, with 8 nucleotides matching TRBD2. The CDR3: CASSPSGSIGEQFF. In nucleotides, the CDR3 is TGTGCCAGCAGCCCGAGCGGGAGCATAGGTGAGCAGTTCTTC.